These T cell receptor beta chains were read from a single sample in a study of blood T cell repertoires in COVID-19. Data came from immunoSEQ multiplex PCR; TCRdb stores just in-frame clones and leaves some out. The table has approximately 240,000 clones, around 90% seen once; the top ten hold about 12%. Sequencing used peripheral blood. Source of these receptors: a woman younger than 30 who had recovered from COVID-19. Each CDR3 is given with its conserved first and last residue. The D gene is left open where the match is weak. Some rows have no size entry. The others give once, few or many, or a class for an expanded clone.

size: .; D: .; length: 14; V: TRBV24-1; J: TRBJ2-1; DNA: TGTGCCACCAGTGACCTCGCCGGGTACAATGAGCAGTTCTTC; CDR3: CATSDLAGYNEQFF
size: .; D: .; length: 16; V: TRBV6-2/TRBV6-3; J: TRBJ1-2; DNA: TGTGCCAGCAGTTACTCGAAAGTGGCCAGGAACTATGGCTACACCTTC; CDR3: CASSYSKVARNYGYTF
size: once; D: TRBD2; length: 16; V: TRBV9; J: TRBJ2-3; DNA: TGTGCCAGTAGGGGGACTAGCGGGAGCGGAGGAGATACGCAGTATTTT; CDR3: CASRGTSGSGGDTQYF
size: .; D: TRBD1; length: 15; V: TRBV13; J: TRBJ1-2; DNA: TGTGCCAGCAGCTTAGGACAGGGGGCAGGCTATGGCTACACCTTC; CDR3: CASSLGQGAGYGYTF
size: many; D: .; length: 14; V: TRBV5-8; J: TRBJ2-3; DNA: TGTGCCAGCAGCTTGCGCGGCCTCACAGATACGCAGTATTTT; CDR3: CASSLRGLTDTQYF
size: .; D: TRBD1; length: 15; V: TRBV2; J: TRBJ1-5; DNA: TGTGCCAGCAGTTGGGGACAGGTTAGCAATCAGCCCCAGCATTTT; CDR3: CASSWGQVSNQPQHF
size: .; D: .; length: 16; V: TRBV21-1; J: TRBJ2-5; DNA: TGTGCCAGCAGCAAACGGGGACTAGCGGGCCAAGAGACCCAGTACTTC; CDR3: CASSKRGLAGQETQYF
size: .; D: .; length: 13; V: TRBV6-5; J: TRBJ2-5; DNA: TGTGCCAGCGTGGAGGGGGCCGTGGAGACCCAGTACTTC; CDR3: CASVEGAVETQYF
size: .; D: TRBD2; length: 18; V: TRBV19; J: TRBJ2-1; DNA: TGTGCCAGTAGTACCAGCAGATTTACTAGCGGGAGTAAAAATGAGCAGTTCTTC; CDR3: CASSTSRFTSGSKNEQFF
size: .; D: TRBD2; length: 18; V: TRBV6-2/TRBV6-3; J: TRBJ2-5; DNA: TGTGCCAGCAGTTACTCGACTAGCGGGAGGACTCACCAAGAGACCCAGTACTTC; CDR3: CASSYSTSGRTHQETQYF
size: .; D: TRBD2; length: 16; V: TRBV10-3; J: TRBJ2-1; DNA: TGTGCCATCAGTGAGAGGGCGGGAGGTTCCTACAATGAGCAGTTCTTC; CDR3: CAISERAGGSYNEQFF
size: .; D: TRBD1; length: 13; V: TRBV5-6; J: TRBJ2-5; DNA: TGTGCCAGCAGCCAAGGGGGCCTAGAGACCCAGTACTTC; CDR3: CASSQGGLETQYF
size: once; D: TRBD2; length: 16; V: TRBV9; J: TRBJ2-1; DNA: TGTGCCAGCAGCGGAGTAGCGGGAGAAGCGTCCAATGAGCAGTTCTTC; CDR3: CASSGVAGEASNEQFF
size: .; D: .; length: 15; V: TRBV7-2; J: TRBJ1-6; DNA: TGTGCCAGCAGCCCTGAGTCAGGCCCTTGGGCACCCCTCCACTTT; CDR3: CASSPESGPWAPLHF
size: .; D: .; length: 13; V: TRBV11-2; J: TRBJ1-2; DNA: TGTGCCAGCAGCCCCCCCGGGGTCTATGGCTACACCTTC; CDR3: CASSPPGVYGYTF
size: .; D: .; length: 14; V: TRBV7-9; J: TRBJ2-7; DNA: TGTGCCAGCAGCTACCGGACAGGAGGGAACGAGCAGTACTTC; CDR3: CASSYRTGGNEQYF
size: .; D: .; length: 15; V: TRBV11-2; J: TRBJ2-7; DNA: TGTGCCAGCAGCTCTCAAGGACAGGGAGGGGCCGAGCAGTACTTC; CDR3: CASSSQGQGGAEQYF
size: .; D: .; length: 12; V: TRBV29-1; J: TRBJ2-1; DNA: TGCAGCGTTGAAGGGCAGGGCGATGAGCAGTTCTTC; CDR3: CSVEGQGDEQFF
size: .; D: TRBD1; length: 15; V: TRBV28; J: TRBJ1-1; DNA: TGTGCCAGCAGTGCGTTGGACAGGGACCCCACTGAAGCTTTCTTT; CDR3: CASSALDRDPTEAFF
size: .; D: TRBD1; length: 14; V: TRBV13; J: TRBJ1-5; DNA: TGTGCCAGCAGCCTGGGACAGCGCAGCAGCCCCCAGCATTTT; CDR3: CASSLGQRSSPQHF
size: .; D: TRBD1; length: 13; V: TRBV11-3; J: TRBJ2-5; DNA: TGTGCCAGCAGCTCACAGGGGTCGGAGACCCAGTACTTC; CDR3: CASSSQGSETQYF
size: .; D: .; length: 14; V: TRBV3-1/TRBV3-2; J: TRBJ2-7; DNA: TGTGCCAGCAGCCAAGAGGGGGCAAATGAGGAGCAGTACTTC; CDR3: CASSQEGANEEQYF
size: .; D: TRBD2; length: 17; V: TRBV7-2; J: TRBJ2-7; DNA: TGTGCCAGCAGCTCGAATTTAGCGGGCCCGGGGTCCTACGAGCAGTACTTC; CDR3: CASSSNLAGPGSYEQYF
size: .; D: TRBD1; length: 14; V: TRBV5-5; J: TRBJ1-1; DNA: TGTGCCAGCAGTTGGGACAGGGTGAACACTGAAGCTTTCTTT; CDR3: CASSWDRVNTEAFF
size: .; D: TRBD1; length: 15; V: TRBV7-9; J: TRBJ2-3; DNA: TGTGCCAGCAGCTTATGGACAGGGAACACAGATACGCAGTATTTT; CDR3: CASSLWTGNTDTQYF
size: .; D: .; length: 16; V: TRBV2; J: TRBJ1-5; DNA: TGTGCCAGCAGTGCGGGGACACCGTATAGCAATCAGCCCCAGCATTTT; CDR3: CASSAGTPYSNQPQHF
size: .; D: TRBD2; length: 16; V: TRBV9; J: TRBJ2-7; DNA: TGTGCCAGCAGCGTACGGGCGACTAGCGGGATCTACGAGCAGTACTTC; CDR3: CASSVRATSGIYEQYF
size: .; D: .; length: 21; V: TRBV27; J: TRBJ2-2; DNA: TGTGCCAGCAGTTTATCCCCCGTGGCCACACGCGGGGAAAGAAGATCCGGGGAGCTGTTTTTT; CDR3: CASSLSPVATRGERRSGELFF
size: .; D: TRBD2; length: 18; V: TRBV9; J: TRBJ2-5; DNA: TGTGCCAGCAGCGTAAATCCCGCGGGGAGGGGTAGGGGTGAGACCCAGTACTTC; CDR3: CASSVNPAGRGRGETQYF
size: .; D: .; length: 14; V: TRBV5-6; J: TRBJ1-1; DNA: TGTGCCAGCAGTCCCGGACTGATGAACACTGAAGCTTTCTTT; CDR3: CASSPGLMNTEAFF
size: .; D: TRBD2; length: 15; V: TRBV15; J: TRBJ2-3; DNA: TGTGCCACCAGCAGTGGGCGGGAGGAGTTGGATACGCAGTATTTT; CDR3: CATSSGREELDTQYF
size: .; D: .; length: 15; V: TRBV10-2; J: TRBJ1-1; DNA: TGCGCCAGCAGTGGCCCGGGGAGGGGAAACACTGAAGCTTTCTTT; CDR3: CASSGPGRGNTEAFF
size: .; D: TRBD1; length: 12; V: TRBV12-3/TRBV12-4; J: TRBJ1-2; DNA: TGTGCCGTGAAGGGGGCTATCTATGGCTACACCTTC; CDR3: CAVKGAIYGYTF
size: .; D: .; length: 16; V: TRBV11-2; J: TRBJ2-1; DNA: TGTGCCAGCAGCCCGAGACCCGTAGCGGCCTACAATGAGCAGTTCTTC; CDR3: CASSPRPVAAYNEQFF
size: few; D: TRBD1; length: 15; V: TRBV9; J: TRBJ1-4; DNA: TGTGCCAGTAGCGCGGGACAGAGCAGGAATGAAAAACTGTTTTTT; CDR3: CASSAGQSRNEKLFF
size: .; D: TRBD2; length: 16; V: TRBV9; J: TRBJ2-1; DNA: TGTGCCAGCAGCGTAGAACCTAGCGGGAATTTCAATGAGCAGTTCTTC; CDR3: CASSVEPSGNFNEQFF
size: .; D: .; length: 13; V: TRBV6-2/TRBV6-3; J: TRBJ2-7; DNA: TGTGCCAGCAGTTACGCCGACTCCCGCGAGCAGTACTTC; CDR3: CASSYADSREQYF
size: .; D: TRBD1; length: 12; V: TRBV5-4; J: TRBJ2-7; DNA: TGTGCCAGCAGCCACGACAGGGGCGAGCAGTACTTC; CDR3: CASSHDRGEQYF
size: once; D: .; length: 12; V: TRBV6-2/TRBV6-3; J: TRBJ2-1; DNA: TGTGCCAGCAGCCCCGGGAGCCCTGAGCAGTTCTTC; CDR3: CASSPGSPEQFF
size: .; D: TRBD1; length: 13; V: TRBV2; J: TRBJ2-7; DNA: TGTGCCAGCAGGGACAGGGAATCCTACGAGCAGTACTTC; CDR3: CASRDRESYEQYF